Following are 16 T cell receptor beta chains from one sample sequenced in a study of CD8+CD57+ T cells in acquired aplastic anemia. TCR beta VDJ and CDR3 profiling used genomic DNA as template. TCRdb processed the reads anew with MiXCR; each CDR3 protein has one entry. The sample has about 150,000 distinct CDR3 sequences, around 48% seen once; the top ten hold roughly 30%. All patients picked for sequencing had shown, by flow cytometry, an expansion of CD8+CD57+ cells. Sequencing was done on a sample of sorted CD4+, CD8+, or CD8+CD57+ T cells (not recorded which) from PBMCs. These receptors all come from a human donor with aplastic anemia.

This clonotype was seen many times. The CDR3 nucleotides are TGTGCCAGCAGCTTAGCACAGGGGAAGGGCGAGCAGTACTTC. Protein product: CASSLAQGKGEQYF. V gene TRBV11-3 combines with J gene TRBJ2-7; TRBD1 matches 7 bases. Germline V lookup: CDR1 SGHNT, CDR2 YENEEA. The CDR3 spans 14 residues. J lost 6 bases, V lost 1 base, and 6 bases had no gene match.

This clonotype was observed many times. The chain is built from TRBV6-5 and TRBJ1-1; D gene unclear. Germline V gene sequence: CDR1 MNHEY, CDR2 SVGAGI. The CDR3 contains 11 residues. Trimming left V 5 bases short and J 9 bases short, with 10 bases between. CDR3 nucleotide sequence: TGTGCCAGCAGTCATCCGAGGAAAGCTTTCTTT. Translating it yields CASSHPRKAFF.

V is TRBV9 and J is TRBJ2-2, with 8 nucleotides matching TRBD2. This CDR3 is 15 amino acids long. Germline loops: CDR1 SGDLS, CDR2 YYNGEE. V lost 4 bases to trimming and J lost 1 base; unmatched junction nucleotides: 3. The DNA for the CDR3 is TGTGCCAGCAGCTTCGGGAGGGAGAACACCGGGGAGCTGTTTTTT. Its translation is CASSFGRENTGELFF.

The V gene is TRBV10-2, the J gene TRBJ2-3, with 7 nucleotides matching TRBD2. The CDR3 extends over 13 amino acids. In germline, CDR1 is WSHSY, CDR2 SAAADI. V shed 4 bases, J shed 6 bases, and the junction held 4 bases outside the gene matches. The CDR3 loop reads CASSVAGRDTQYF. The CDR3 DNA reads TGCGCCAGCAGTGTAGCGGGCCGCGATACGCAGTATTTT.

This clonotype has ten or more counts. The chain employs TRBV2 and TRBJ2-3; D not certain. In germline, CDR1 is SNHLY, CDR2 FYNNEI. The V and J ends lost 8 bases and 1 base respectively, with 13 bases between them. This CDR3 has 14 amino acids. CDR3 protein: CASSSGTGTDTQYF. CDR3 coding DNA: TGTGCCAGCTCATCCGGAACTGGCACAGATACGCAGTATTTT.

This clonotype was seen a few times. The chain combines TRBV10-3 with TRBJ1-1, with no clear D. The CDR3 covers 14 residues. Trimming stripped 11 bases from V and 7 bases from J, with 23 bases between. Germline V lookup: CDR1 ENHRY, CDR2 SYGVKD. The CDR3 DNA reads TGTGCCGCCGTCGGGAGCAGTATACCTATTGAAGCTTTCTTT. This sequence encodes CAAVGSSIPIEAFF.

This chain links TRBV5-5 with TRBJ1-2; 10 bases fit TRBD1. Germline values: CDR1 SGHKS, CDR2 YYEKEE (reference sequence). With 4 bases clipped from V and 8 bases from J, the junction kept 5 bases outside the gene matches. This CDR3 region has 13 residues. CDR3 DNA: TGTGCCAGCAGCGGCGGACAGGGGGAGGGCTACACCTTC. Residues: CASSGGQGEGYTF.

The rearrangement links TRBV6-5 to TRBJ1-1, with unresolved D. Trimming stripped 2 bases from V and 1 base from J, with 8 bases between. Germline assignment: CDR1 MNHEY and CDR2 SVGAGI. There are 14 residues in the CDR3. CDR3 protein: CASSYGTPNTEAFF. CDR3 coding DNA: TGTGCCAGCAGTTACGGAACACCGAACACTGAAGCTTTCTTT.

The chain uses TRBV20-1 and TRBJ2-7, with unresolved D. Per germline, CDR1 DFQATT and CDR2 SNEGSKA (reference sequence). V was cut by 5 bases and J by 3 bases, with 14 bases left in between. This CDR3 is 13 amino acids long. In DNA, the CDR3 is TGCAGTGCTGCTTCGGGTTTTGTCTACGAGCAGTACTTC. Translation: CSAASGFVYEQYF.

In its sample, this clonotype was seen once. This clone may be a read error of a much larger clone one base away. The V call is TRBV5-1, the J call TRBJ2-1; the D is unclear. The CDR3 sequence is 16 residues long. The germline gives CDR1 SGHRS, CDR2 YFSETQ. The V end was cut by 0 bases, the J end by 3 bases, with 13 bases between. The CDR3 DNA reads as TGCGCCAGCAGCTTGGGTAGGGCAGGTGGCTACAATGAGCAGTTCTTC. It translates to CASSLGRAGGYNEQFF.

For this clonotype: A much larger clone is a single base away; this may be a read error. CDR3 in amino acids: CAWSVHSPLHF. The CDR3 coding sequence is TGTGCCTGGAGTGTACATTCACCCCTCCACTTT. The chain carries TRBV30 and TRBJ1-6; D uncertain. CDR3 length: 11 residues. V dropped 0 bases and J dropped 8 bases, with 2 bases sitting between them. CDR1 and CDR2 from the germline V gene are GTSNPN and SVGIG (reference sequence).

This clonotype appeared many times. CDR3 region: CASSLVSQDHYGYTF. CDR3 coding DNA: TGTGCCAGCAGCTTAGTGAGCCAGGACCATTATGGCTACACCTTC. J is TRBJ1-2 and V is TRBV7-9; D remains unclear. The CDR3 has 15 amino acids. From germline, CDR1 is SEHNR and CDR2 FQNEAQ (reference sequence). Trimming removed 1 base from V and 5 bases from J, with 14 bases in between.

This clonotype was recorded many times. The chain couples TRBV6-1 to TRBJ2-7; D gene uncertain. The germline gives CDR1 MNHNS, CDR2 SASEGT. This CDR3 is 12 amino acids long. V dropped 1 base and J dropped 7 bases, with 8 bases sitting between them. Here the CDR3 reads CASSEGAQEQYF. The CDR3 DNA reads as TGTGCCAGCAGTGAAGGAGCCCAGGAGCAGTACTTC.

Only one count was recorded for this clonotype. The V gene is TRBV20-1, the J gene TRBJ2-7; the D gene is possibly TRBD1 (5 bases). V was clipped by 4 bases and J by 7 bases, with 17 bases between them. CDR1 and CDR2 (germline): DFQATT, SNEGSKA (reference sequence). This CDR3 is 13 amino acids long. CDR3 in amino acids: CSAIGQGFLEQYF. The CDR3 DNA reads TGCAGTGCTATTGGGCAGGGATTCTTAGAGCAGTACTTC.

The V gene is TRBV9, the J gene TRBJ2-3; TRBD1 matches 10 bases. This CDR3 has 17 amino acids. The germline gives CDR1 SGDLS, CDR2 YYNGEE. V lost 3 bases, J lost 0 bases, and 7 bases stayed unmatched. The CDR3 is CASSAGTGETSTDTQYF. DNA for the CDR3: TGTGCCAGCAGCGCCGGGACAGGGGAAACTAGCACAGATACGCAGTATTTT.

The CDR3 nucleotides are TGTGCCAGCAGCTTAGTGTGGGGGGACCCCCTCCACTTT. This sequence encodes CASSLVWGDPLHF. The chain recombines TRBV7-4 with TRBJ1-6; D perhaps matches TRBD1 (5 bases). Germline loops: CDR1 SGHVT, CDR2 SQSDAQ. Deletions cut 1 base from V and 13 bases from J, with 11 bases between. The CDR3 is 13 amino acids.